This T cell receptor (beta chain) came from a study of human T cells and chemical hapten exposure. V shed 4 bases and J shed 4 bases, with 15 bases lying between them. The CDR3 consists of 15 residues. Germline V gives CDR1 PRHDT, CDR2 FYEKMQ (reference sequence). Described time point: patch test 2, 6 weeks after DPC sensitization. The sample's treatment: therapeutic diphenylcyclopropenone sensitization with weekly scalp DPC. Per the study methods: From about 20,000 to 690,000 TCRs were found per sample, with a median of about 100,000. TCRdb ran MiXCR on the RACE reads and lists one entry per CDR3 protein. TCRdb's processing, not the authors', yielded these V and J calls. The table has roughly 380,000 distinct CDR3 sequences, 6% to 7% seen once. This clonotype was found a few times.

The sequences come from whole blood, collected in connection with sensitization to the hapten diphenylcyclopropenone (DPC). This receptor was obtained from a woman younger than 30 with alopecia areata. Some clones in this sample may be carry-over from other donors' samples. The rearrangement uses TRBV13 and TRBJ2-3; D perhaps matches TRBD1 (6 bases). The CDR3, as DNA: TGTGCCAGCAGCTCTCAGGGGAAGAGCGCAGATACGCAGTATTTT. Translated: CASSSQGKSADTQYF.